Shown below are 26 T cell receptor beta chains from a single sample sequenced in a study of shared clonotypes between healthy human individuals. Profiling relied on immunoSEQ multiplex PCR, and the TCRdb table lists in-frame clones only, not all of them. The repertoire includes about 1.5 million clones, roughly 96% of them detected once, and approximately 1.1% sits in the top ten. Sequencing was done on a sample of naive CD4+ T cells sorted from blood. The subset: CD45RA+ positively selected. These receptor sequences come from a man aged 25 to 40 in good health.

The chain carries TRBV19 and TRBJ1-4; 8 nucleotides match TRBD1. The CDR3 has 14 residues. Germline lookup yields CDR1 LNHDA and CDR2 SQIVND (reference sequence). Unmatched junction bases numbered 7, after V lost 5 bases and J lost 8 bases. In DNA form, the CDR3 reads TGTGCCAGTAGTGACAGGGGTCTTAACGAAAAACTGTTTTTT. Protein product: CASSDRGLNEKLFF.

This chain uses TRBV29-1 with TRBJ1-1, with D possibly TRBD1 on 6 matching bases. Trimming removed 5 bases from V and 5 bases from J, with 15 bases in between. CDR3 size: 13 residues. The germline gives CDR1 SQVTM, CDR2 ANQGSEA. The CDR3 DNA follows: TGCAGCGTTCGACAGGAGGTGGGGACTGAAGCTTTCTTT. The encoded protein is CSVRQEVGTEAFF.

V is TRBV28 and J is TRBJ2-2, with D possibly being TRBD1 (6 bases). This CDR3 has 20 residues. Germline loops: CDR1 MDHEN, CDR2 SYDVKM. The V end lost 2 bases, the J end lost 1 base, and 23 bases lay between the germline ends. The CDR3 is CASSLTGQPYPIKNTGELFF. In nucleotides, the CDR3 is TGTGCCAGCAGTTTAACGGGACAACCGTACCCCATTAAGAACACCGGGGAGCTGTTTTTT.

This chain links TRBV4-3 with TRBJ2-5; D gene unclear. With 0 bases removed from V and 5 bases from J, the gap between germline ends came to 7 bases. Germline assignment: CDR1 LGHNA and CDR2 YSLEER. There are 13 residues in the CDR3. In DNA, the CDR3 is TGCGCCAGCAGCCAAGAGACTCTCGAGACCCAGTACTTC. This translates into CASSQETLETQYF.

CDR3 DNA sequence: TGTGCCAGCAGCTTATTTACAAACCAAGAGACCCAGTACTTC. Residues: CASSLFTNQETQYF. The chain recombines TRBV7-9 with TRBJ2-5, with no clear D. V dropped 2 bases and J dropped 0 bases, with 7 bases sitting between them. Germline values: CDR1 SEHNR, CDR2 FQNEAQ (reference sequence). This CDR3 contains 14 residues.

The chain is built from TRBV27 and TRBJ2-7, with 8 bases fitting TRBD2. CDR3 size: 17 residues. Germline V gene lookup returns CDR1 MNHEY and CDR2 SMNVEV (reference sequence). The junction had 13 bases not matched to a gene; V was cut back by 2 bases and J by 4 bases. The CDR3 protein is CASSLKLAGTLGYEQYF. The CDR3 DNA sequence: TGTGCCAGCAGTTTAAAGTTAGCGGGGACTCTTGGTTACGAGCAGTACTTC.

This CDR3 is CASSVREGTDTQYF. CDR3 nucleotide sequence: TGTGCCAGCAGTGTACGGGAAGGAACAGATACGCAGTATTTT. The rearrangement uses TRBV2 and TRBJ2-3; TRBD2 might be the D (5 bases). V was shortened by 4 bases and J by 3 bases, with 11 bases between the two germline ends. Germline CDR1 is SNHLY and CDR2 is FYNNEI. This CDR3 is 14 amino acids long. The full variable domain, rest sourced from reference TRBV2 and TRBJ2-3, is EPEVTQTPSHQVTQMGQEVILRCVPISNHLYFYWYRQILGQKVEFLVSFYNNEISEKSEIFDDQFSVERPDGSNFTLKIRSTKLEDSAMYFCASSVREGTDTQYFGPGTRLTVL.

The chain couples TRBV13 to TRBJ2-2; unclear D gene. Trimming pared 5 bases from V and 0 bases from J, leaving 16 bases between. This CDR3 has 17 residues. Germline V CDR1 and CDR2: PRHDT, FYEKMQ (reference sequence). CDR3 region: CASSPAVPFTNTGELFF. The CDR3 DNA reads as TGTGCCAGCAGCCCCGCTGTTCCTTTTACGAACACCGGGGAGCTGTTTTTT.

The rearrangement uses TRBV7-2 and TRBJ1-5, with 7 bases that match TRBD1. The germline V gene has CDR1 SGHTA and CDR2 FQGNSA. CDR3 length: 15 amino acids. V trimming: 5 bases; J trimming: 5 bases; junction bases outside the gene matches: 9. The CDR3 DNA reads as TGTGCCAGCAGCCGTGAGAGACAGGGCGATCAGCCCCAGCATTTT. Residues: CASSRERQGDQPQHF.

The V call is TRBV7-6, the J call TRBJ1-1, with D unresolved. CDR3 size: 14 residues. The germline gives CDR1 SGHVS, CDR2 FNYEAQ. V shed 5 bases and J shed 0 bases, with 10 bases lying between them. CDR3 residues: CASSPYTLNTEAFF. Written as DNA, the CDR3 is TGTGCCAGCAGCCCCTACACCCTGAACACTGAAGCTTTCTTT.

The gene calls are TRBV11-2 and TRBJ2-7; TRBD1 might be the D (6 bases). Germline V gene data show CDR1 as SGHAT and CDR2 as FQNNGV. The CDR3 is 15 residues long. Trimming left V 5 bases short and J 0 bases short, with 14 bases between. The CDR3 DNA sequence: TGTGCCAGCAGCGCTATCAGGGGTAGCTCCTACGAGCAGTACTTC. Encoded protein: CASSAIRGSSYEQYF.

This clone is a singleton in its sample. As DNA, the CDR3 is TGTGCCAGCAGTGACCAAGGGGGCGGCACAGATACGCAGTATTTT. Translating it yields CASSDQGGGTDTQYF. The V and J genes are TRBV6-4 and TRBJ2-3; 7 bases match TRBD1. V lost 2 bases, J lost 1 base, and 3 bases stayed unmatched. The CDR3 is 15 amino acids. Germline values: CDR1 MRHNA, CDR2 SNTAGT.

Note on this clone: At the DNA level, this CDR3 is encoded by other sequences in the same sample as well. This chain links TRBV5-1 with TRBJ1-1; D may be TRBD1 (6 bases). There are 14 residues in the CDR3. Germline V gene lookup returns CDR1 SGHRS and CDR2 YFSETQ. Trimming pared 1 base from V and 1 base from J, leaving 8 bases between. CDR3 protein: CASSLTGSNTEAFF. As DNA, the CDR3 is TGCGCCAGCAGCTTGACAGGGTCGAACACTGAAGCTTTCTTT.

The V call is TRBV9, the J call TRBJ2-7; D uncertain. V was pared by 3 bases and J by 7 bases, with 5 bases between. The germline V gene has CDR1 SGDLS and CDR2 YYNGEE. The CDR3 is made up of 10 amino acids. The CDR3 loop reads CASSGDEQYF. The CDR3 DNA sequence: TGTGCCAGCAGCGGAGATGAGCAGTACTTC.

J is TRBJ2-1 and V is TRBV2; 7 nucleotides agree with TRBD1. The CDR3 totals 16 residues. CDR1 and CDR2 from the germline V gene are SNHLY and FYNNEI. Trimming took 7 bases from V and 1 from J; bases not matched to a gene: 10. The CDR3 DNA reads TGTGCCAGCAAGAACTCTAACAGGGGATCCTACAATGAGCAGTTCTTC. Amino acid sequence: CASKNSNRGSYNEQFF.

The chain recombines TRBV7-2 with TRBJ2-7; D gene ambiguous. Looked up from germline, CDR1 is SGHTA and CDR2 is FQGNSA. The V end lost 2 bases, the J end lost 0 bases, and 5 bases lay between the germline ends. The CDR3 covers 13 residues. CDR3 amino acids: CASSLLVSYEQYF. The DNA for the CDR3 is TGTGCCAGCAGCTTACTAGTCTCCTACGAGCAGTACTTC.

This clone was counted a single time. V gene TRBV15 combines with J gene TRBJ1-1, with 7 positions matching TRBD1. The germline gives CDR1 LNHNV, CDR2 YYDKDF (reference sequence). With 0 bases clipped from V and 5 bases from J, the junction kept 6 bases outside the gene matches. This CDR3 region has 15 residues. The DNA of the CDR3 is TGTGCCACCAGCAGAGATAAGGGGGCGAGTACTGAAGCTTTCTTT. Amino acids: CATSRDKGASTEAFF.

The J gene is TRBJ1-2, the V gene TRBV6-1; no firm D call. Germline assignment: CDR1 MNHNS and CDR2 SASEGT. Trimming stripped 5 bases from V and 4 bases from J, with 14 bases between. The CDR3 covers 14 residues. CDR3 nucleotide sequence: TGTGCCAGCAGTCCTTCATTCTCTACCTATGGCTACACCTTC. It encodes CASSPSFSTYGYTF.

In its sample, this clone was seen a few times. The chain links TRBV5-1 to TRBJ2-1; 9 nucleotides match TRBD2. The CDR3 consists of 16 residues. The trim removed 0 bases at V and 7 bases at J, leaving 8 bases unmatched. The germline CDR1 and CDR2 sequences are SGHRS and YFSETQ. For the CDR3, the DNA is TGCGCCAGCAGCTTGGTGGTAGCGGGAGTAGGGAATGAGCAGTTCTTC. It yields the protein CASSLVVAGVGNEQFF. Full variable domain (missing parts from reference TRBV5-1 and TRBJ2-1): KAGVTQTPRYLIKTRGQQVTLSCSPISGHRSVSWYQQTPGQGLQFLFEYFSETQRNKGNFPGRFSGRQFSNSRSEMNVSTLELGDSALYLCASSLVVAGVGNEQFFGPGTRLTVL.

The chain combines TRBV2 with TRBJ2-2; D uncertain. This CDR3 is built from 15 residues. In germline, CDR1 is SNHLY, CDR2 FYNNEI. The ends were cut back, 3 bases at V and 0 bases at J, with 8 bases in the middle. The CDR3 reads CASSDEQTNTGELFF. In nucleotides, the CDR3 is TGTGCCAGCAGTGATGAACAGACGAACACCGGGGAGCTGTTTTTT.

This sequence joins TRBV6-4 and TRBJ2-3; 10 nucleotides match TRBD2. Germline assignment: CDR1 MRHNA and CDR2 SNTAGT. The length of the CDR3 is 18 residues. With 2 bases clipped from V and 0 bases from J, the junction kept 8 bases outside the gene matches. DNA of the CDR3: TGTGCCAGCAGTGACGGGGCTAGCGGGAGAGCGAGCACAGATACGCAGTATTTT. It yields the protein CASSDGASGRASTDTQYF.

The V call is TRBV6-5, the J call TRBJ1-1; tentative D call: TRBD1 (5 bases). Trimming shortened V by 0 bases and J by 3 bases, and 11 bases separated the two germline ends. Germline lookup yields CDR1 MNHEY and CDR2 SVGAGI. This CDR3 is built from 15 residues. The CDR3 sequence: CASSYSDKGDTEAFF. DNA for the CDR3: TGTGCCAGCAGTTACTCGGACAAAGGGGACACTGAAGCTTTCTTT.

CDR3 DNA sequence: TGTGCCAGCAGGGGATTACAGCGAACCACAGATACGCAGTATTTT. Encoded protein: CASRGLQRTTDTQYF. The chain links TRBV27 to TRBJ2-3; unclear D gene. Germline assignment: CDR1 MNHEY and CDR2 SMNVEV (reference sequence). V lost 6 bases to trimming and J lost 2 bases, with 15 bases between them. This CDR3 region has 15 residues.

The chain has TRBV9 and TRBJ2-7; TRBD2 matches at 9 bases. The CDR3 length is 14 residues. Germline V gene data show CDR1 as SGDLS and CDR2 as YYNGEE. V was clipped by 4 bases and J by 4 bases; unmatched bases: 6. The CDR3 spells CASSPSGRLYEQYF. The DNA of the CDR3 is TGTGCCAGCAGCCCAAGCGGGAGGCTTTACGAGCAGTACTTC.

The chain recombines TRBV6-5 with TRBJ2-7, with 10 nucleotides matching TRBD2. V gave up 5 bases and J gave up 6 bases; unmatched junction bases: 7. CDR3 length: 14 amino acids. The germline V gene has CDR1 MNHEY and CDR2 SVGAGI. The CDR3 loop is CASSQKWTSGEQYF. The CDR3 region has the DNA TGTGCCAGCAGTCAAAAATGGACTAGCGGCGAGCAGTACTTC.

The chain combines TRBV5-8 with TRBJ1-5; 9 bases match TRBD1. Trimming cost V 4 bases and J 2 bases; bases outside gene matches: 4. This CDR3 has 15 amino acids. Germline CDR1 is SGHTS and CDR2 is YDEGEE. The CDR3 protein is CASSLQGAGNQPQHF. CDR3 bases: TGTGCCAGCAGCCTACAGGGGGCCGGCAATCAGCCCCAGCATTTT.